The 5 T cell receptor beta chains listed next were all sequenced from one sample in a study of shared clonotypes between healthy human individuals. TCRdb's copy holds only in-frame clones and misses some; the assay was immunoSEQ multiplex PCR. The sample consists of around 500,000 clones, roughly 80% of them appearing once. Material for sequencing was PBMCs. These TCRs come from a woman aged 40 to 50 in good health. Some clones in this sample may be carry-over from other donors' samples.

On this clone itself: This sample also contains other DNA sequences that code for the same CDR3. The V call is TRBV7-9, the J call TRBJ2-3, with TRBD2 matching over 11 bases. In germline, CDR1 is SEHNR, CDR2 FQNEAQ (reference sequence). With 5 bases clipped from V and 0 bases from J, the junction kept 4 bases outside the gene matches. This CDR3 is built from 16 residues. The CDR3 coding sequence is TGTGCCAGCAGCCTGAGGACTAGCGGGAGCACAGATACGCAGTATTTT. This gives the protein CASSLRTSGSTDTQYF.

The chain uses TRBV7-9 and TRBJ2-1; TRBD2 matches 14 bases. Germline CDR1 and CDR2: SEHNR and FQNEAQ (reference sequence). This CDR3 comprises 12 residues. The V segment lost 5 bases and the J segment 12 bases; nucleotides outside the gene matches: 0. CDR3 DNA: TGTGCCAGCAGCGGGACTAGCGGGGGGCAGTTCTTC. Translation: CASSGTSGGQFF.

The chain joins TRBV5-1 to TRBJ2-7; 8 bases agree with TRBD2. V was pared by 2 bases and J by 2 bases, with 6 bases of the junction left unmatched. The CDR3 is 15 amino acids. Germline V gene sequence: CDR1 SGHRS, CDR2 YFSETQ. CDR3 coding DNA: TGCGCCAGCAGCTTTAGCGGGACCCTAACCTACGAGCAGTACTTC. It specifies CASSFSGTLTYEQYF.

V usage is TRBV6-5 and J usage is TRBJ2-7; the D is unclear. CDR1 and CDR2 (germline): MNHEY, SVGAGI. Deletions cut 5 bases from V and 0 bases from J, with 11 bases between. This CDR3 has 14 amino acids. DNA of the CDR3: TGTGCCAGCAGTGCCGCTGAGACCTCCTACGAGCAGTACTTC. It translates to CASSAAETSYEQYF.

This clone has only one observation. The chain couples TRBV5-4 to TRBJ2-5; D might be TRBD1 or TRBD2, each matching 5 bases. Judging by the DNA end, TRBJ2-7 fits better; the J call may be wrong. There are 14 residues in the CDR3. Germline V CDR1 and CDR2: SGHNT, YYREEE (reference sequence). CDR3 sequence: CASSPEWGSYEQYF. Written as DNA, the CDR3 is TGTGCCAGCAGCCCGGAGTGGGGGAGCTACGAGCAGTACTTC.